This T cell receptor beta chain was sequenced during a study of OX40 agonist ivuxolimab in advanced cancers. Background for the entire study: Ivuxolimab was an agonistic, fully human IgG2 monoclonal antibody directed against OX40 (CD134), a costimulatory receptor. Intravenous ivuxolimab was administered to patients every 2 weeks at six dose levels: 0.01, 0.1, 0.3, 1.5, 3 and 10 mg/kg. Among the 52 dose-escalation patients, roughly 20 had hepatocellular carcinoma, roughly 15 melanoma, 9 renal cell carcinoma and 9 head and neck cancer. The dose-escalation cohort was about 83% male with a mean age of about 60 years, ranging from roughly 23 to 85. Prior anti-PD-1, anti-PD-L1 or anti-CTLA-4 therapy was permitted, and checkpoint inhibitors had been received by around 39% of dose-escalation patients. Partial responses occurred in three dose-escalation patients: two with cutaneous melanoma and one with hepatocellular carcinoma. The purpose of peripheral TCRbeta sequencing was to test whether ivuxolimab changed TCR sequence diversity and led to clonal T-cell expansion. The paper covers the monotherapy dose-escalation part of the phase I ivuxolimab trial, which included N ≈ 50 patients. Overall results and qualifications from the work: In the 0.1-3.0 mg/kg groups, partial responders were among the patients with the lowest normalized peripheral clonal expansion, particularly in CD8+ T cells. Low levels of normalized T-cell clonal expansion were also seen in some nonresponding patients. At doses from 0.1 to 3.0 mg/kg, clonal expansion was seen in both CD4+ and CD8+ blood T cells between baseline and week 6. After ivuxolimab, CD8+ T cells had more expanded clones than CD4+ T cells on average. Antigen specificity was not determined for the clonally expanded peripheral T cells.

Patients with autoimmune disease history or receiving systemic immunosuppression were excluded from the trial. Peripheral blood for TCR sequencing was collected from all dose cohorts at baseline, on cycle 4 day 1, and on cycle 7 day 1. Samples were obtained from an open-label, multicenter, first-in-human phase I dose-escalation trial of ivuxolimab. The trial enrolled adults with locally advanced or metastatic head and neck squamous cell, hepatocellular, melanoma or renal cell carcinoma. CD4+ and CD8+ T cells were sorted separately from peripheral blood before TCR sequencing. The CDR3 sequence holds 16 residues, the cysteine and phenylalanine included. Only the CDR3 DNA stays, 48 bases, in frame from base 1. Deletion took 2 bases off V and 6 bases off J, with a span of 19 bases between the germline ends. The germline V gene (reference sequence) supplies CDR1 SEHNR and CDR2 FQNEAQ. To sequence the TCRbeta CDR3 region, genomic DNA was isolated from the sorted cells. TCRbeta CDR3 regions were sequenced using the immunoSEQ Assay. TCRdb took this table from immuneACCESS and kept in-frame rearrangements with V and J called. Such tables lack part of the clones; where checked against another copy, unresolved V genes explain under half of the gap, and the rest is unexplained. The sample has approximately 66,000 clones on record, around 84% of them singletons. Of the sample, about 0.76% falls within the top ten clones.

This clone turned up a few times. Its specific antigen is unknown. Base qualities are missing; no much larger clone stands one base away. This sample comprised CD4+ or CD8+ T cells sorted from blood, obtained in a trial of the OX40 agonist ivuxolimab. The sequence joins TRBV7-9 to TRBJ1-2, with the D segment identity uncertain. The source of this sequence is an adult with an advanced solid tumor such as melanoma, head and neck, liver or kidney cancer. The sequenced DNA is TGTGCCAGCAGCTTACTATCCGTGGGCGTTCGCGATGGCTACACCTTC. Its translation reads: CASSLLSVGVRDGYTF.